These 25 T cell receptor beta chains share one sample of origin, sequenced in a study of long-term antiretroviral therapy in people with HIV. Sequencing relied on immunoSEQ assay v3.0, run at survey level. Using immunoSEQ multiplex PCR, the repertoire was profiled, and TCRdb retains in-frame clones only, with some absent. This sample carries around 25,000 clones, around four fifths of them seen once, and the ten largest clones take approximately 4.8%. The specimen comprised unsorted PBMCs, sampled 3 years after starting antiretroviral therapy. The source of these receptors is a man younger than 30 with HIV.

Judged by abundance, this clone is medium-sized. J is TRBJ1-2 and V is TRBV4-2, with TRBD1 matching over 8 bases. CDR3 length equals 15 residues. The trim removed 6 bases at V and 5 bases at J, leaving 11 bases unmatched. Germline V lookup: CDR1 LGHNA, CDR2 YNFKEQ. This CDR3 is CASRDSDRGRYGYTF. In DNA form, the CDR3 reads TGTGCCAGCAGAGACTCAGACAGGGGAAGGTATGGCTACACCTTC.

V and J are TRBV19 and TRBJ2-5; either TRBD1 or TRBD2 may supply D (7 bases each). The germline V and J ends were trimmed by 8 bases and 7 bases, with 23 bases remaining between them. CDR3 length: 15 residues. In germline, CDR1 is LNHDA, CDR2 SQIVND (reference sequence). The CDR3 sequence: CASGIRREGAGTQYF. CDR3 DNA: TGTGCCAGTGGGATTCGGAGGGAGGGGGCCGGGACCCAGTACTTC. Complete variable domain (other parts from reference TRBV19 and TRBJ2-5): DGGITQSPKYLFRKEGQNVTLSCEQNLNHDAMYWYRQDPGQGLRLIYYSQIVNDFQKGDIAEGYSVSREKKESFPLTVTSAQKNPTAFYLCASGIRREGAGTQYFGPGTRLLVL.

The rearrangement uses TRBV7-2 and TRBJ1-5, with D tentatively TRBD1 (6 bases). CDR3 length: 14 amino acids. The germline V gene encodes CDR1 SGHTA and CDR2 FQGNSA. The germline V and J ends were trimmed by 0 bases and 4 bases, with 7 bases remaining between them. CDR3 nucleotides: TGTGCCAGCAGCTTAGCGCAGGGGAATCAGCCCCAGCATTTT. Protein: CASSLAQGNQPQHF.

This rearrangement joins TRBV4-1 to TRBJ1-1; D gene uncertain. Germline CDR1 is MGHRA and CDR2 is YSYEKL. This CDR3 spans 15 amino acids. V gave up 1 base and J gave up 0 bases, with 9 bases separating them. Here the CDR3 reads CASSQVEEMNTEAFF. CDR3 nucleotide sequence: TGCGCCAGCAGCCAAGTCGAGGAGATGAACACTGAAGCTTTCTTT.

The V and J genes are TRBV6-6 and TRBJ2-3; unclear D gene. The CDR3 runs 14 residues. V was cut by 0 bases and J by 2 bases, with 6 bases left in between. Germline CDR1 reads MNHNY; CDR2 reads SVGAGI (reference sequence). The CDR3 nucleotides read TGTGCCAGCAGTTACTCGGCAGTCACAGATACGCAGTATTTT. Encoded protein: CASSYSAVTDTQYF.

The rearrangement links TRBV7-8 to TRBJ1-5; the D is unclear. CDR3 length: 13 residues. The V end lost 1 base, the J end lost 6 bases, and 7 bases lay between the germline ends. Germline CDR1 SGHVS, CDR2 FQNEAQ. This CDR3 is CASSLDVGQPQHF. The CDR3 nucleotides are TGTGCCAGCAGCTTAGACGTGGGTCAGCCCCAGCATTTT.

Concerning this clone: The junction does not match germline at one end; this may be a read error. The chain employs TRBV4-1 and TRBJ2-1; unclear D gene. The CDR3 is made up of 11 amino acids. CDR1 is MGHRA and CDR2 is YSYEKL in the germline V gene. The CDR3 DNA follows: TGCGCCAGCAGCCAAGAAAGTGTAAGCATCTTC. This translates into CASSQESVSIF.

The CDR3, as DNA: TGCGCCAGCAGCCAAGAGAAGTTGGGGAATGAAGCTTTCTTT. This translates into CASSQEKLGNEAFF. This sequence joins TRBV4-1 and TRBJ1-1; D remains ambiguous. This CDR3 region has 14 residues. Germline V lookup: CDR1 MGHRA, CDR2 YSYEKL. The ends were cut back, 0 bases at V and 7 bases at J, with 12 bases in the middle.

This clone came up a few times. The V call is TRBV19, the J call TRBJ1-6; D ambiguous. Trimming left V 1 base short and J 8 bases short, with 12 bases between. The germline V gene has CDR1 LNHDA and CDR2 SQIVND (reference sequence). The CDR3 covers 15 residues. The CDR3 is CASSIGPPLDSPLHF. The CDR3 DNA sequence: TGTGCCAGTAGTATAGGACCACCGCTTGATTCACCCCTCCACTTT.

In DNA, the CDR3 is TGCGCCAGCAGCCAAGTCTTTCCCCAGGGGAACACTGAAGCTTTCTTT. As protein: CASSQVFPQGNTEAFF. This rearrangement joins TRBV4-1 to TRBJ1-1, with a possible D match to TRBD1 (5 bases). This CDR3 spans 16 amino acids. With 1 base removed from V and 1 base from J, the gap between germline ends came to 13 bases. Looked up from germline, CDR1 is MGHRA and CDR2 is YSYEKL.

A single count supports this clone. V gene TRBV2 combines with J gene TRBJ2-3; TRBD1 matches 9 bases. Germline V gene data show CDR1 as SNHLY and CDR2 as FYNNEI. This CDR3 region has 16 residues. With 3 bases clipped from V and 6 bases from J, the junction kept 10 bases outside the gene matches. Here the CDR3 DNA reads TGTGCCAGCAGTGAGGACAGGGGTTTAGGGGGGGATACGCAGTATTTT. Residues: CASSEDRGLGGDTQYF.

This rearrangement joins TRBV2 to TRBJ2-3; 10 nucleotides agree with TRBD2. The CDR3 runs 14 residues. The V gene end was trimmed by 10 bases and the J gene end by 6 bases; junction bases not matched to a gene: 10. Germline V lookup: CDR1 SNHLY, CDR2 FYNNEI. CDR3 DNA sequence: TGTGCCACCTTGTCCCCTAGCGGGGGTGATACGCAGTATTTT. Encoded protein: CATLSPSGGDTQYF.

V is TRBV4-2 and J is TRBJ2-2, with D unresolved. The CDR3 is 15 amino acids. Trimming pared 0 bases from V and 6 bases from J, leaving 11 bases between. Germline V gene lookup returns CDR1 LGHNA and CDR2 YNFKEQ. The CDR3 bases are TGTGCCAGCAGCCAAGATCGTCACGGTCCCGGGGAGCTGTTTTTT. It specifies CASSQDRHGPGELFF.

The genes are TRBV6-5 and TRBJ2-7; 8 bases are shared with TRBD2. Germline V gene sequence: CDR1 MNHEY, CDR2 SVGAGI. CDR3 length: 14 residues. V shed 5 bases, J shed 2 bases, and the junction held 5 bases outside the gene matches. CDR3 sequence: CASSPGGGPYEQYF. CDR3 nucleotide sequence: TGTGCCAGCAGTCCCGGCGGGGGGCCCTACGAGCAGTACTTC.

The chain carries TRBV6-1 and TRBJ2-2, with D perhaps TRBD1 (5 bases). Germline CDR1 is MNHNS and CDR2 is SASEGT. This CDR3 is 15 amino acids long. V was clipped by 5 bases and J by 0 bases, with 10 bases between them. In DNA, the CDR3 is TGTGCCAGCAGTTCCAGGGTTTCGAACACCGGGGAGCTGTTTTTT. Protein product: CASSSRVSNTGELFF.

The chain links TRBV5-4 to TRBJ1-5; D call uncertain. V was pared by 7 bases and J by 8 bases, with 16 bases between. CDR1 SGHNT and CDR2 YYREEE come from the germline V gene (reference sequence). This CDR3 comprises 13 residues. CDR3 sequence reads: CASSDRPGEPQHF. In DNA form, the CDR3 reads TGTGCCAGCTCCGATCGACCTGGGGAGCCCCAGCATTTT. Together with reference TRBV5-4 and TRBJ1-5, the CDR3 gives the full variable domain: ETGVTQSPTHLIKTRGQQVTLRCSSQSGHNTVSWYQQALGQGPQFIFQYYREEENGRGNFPPRFSGLQFPNYSSELNVNALELDDSALYLCASSDRPGEPQHFGDGTRLSIL.

This chain connects TRBV19 to TRBJ1-2, with TRBD1 matching 8 bases. The CDR3 is made up of 12 amino acids. In germline, CDR1 is LNHDA, CDR2 SQIVND (reference sequence). V lost 7 bases and J lost 6; bases outside the gene matches: 4. Here the CDR3 reads CASTRGRDGYTF. The CDR3 DNA is TGTGCCAGTACCAGGGGGCGAGATGGCTACACCTTC.

V usage is TRBV19 and J usage is TRBJ1-2, with TRBD1 identical over 8 bases. The germline V gene encodes CDR1 LNHDA and CDR2 SQIVND (reference sequence). This CDR3 spans 14 amino acids. V dropped 6 bases and J dropped 8; count of bases not matched to a gene: 11. CDR3 sequence (DNA): TGTGCCAGTAGCCCACAGGACAGGGCAAAGGGCTACACCTTC. It encodes CASSPQDRAKGYTF.

The chain is built from TRBV29-1 and TRBJ2-5; D not resolved. The CDR3 is 12 amino acids. Trimming left V 4 bases short and J 4 bases short, with 10 bases between. Germline CDR1 reads SQVTM; CDR2 reads ANQGSEA. This CDR3 reads CSVAQAGETQYF. The CDR3 DNA reads TGCAGCGTTGCCCAAGCAGGAGAGACCCAGTACTTC.

The V and J genes are TRBV6-5 and TRBJ2-2, with 9 bases lining up with TRBD1. V lost 6 bases and J lost 6; bases outside the gene matches: 8. The germline CDR1 and CDR2 sequences are MNHEY and SVGAGI. The CDR3 has 15 amino acids. The CDR3 region is CASRMRTGVSGELFF. The CDR3 DNA reads TGTGCCAGCAGAATGAGGACAGGGGTTTCCGGGGAGCTGTTTTTT.

The chain carries TRBV29-1 and TRBJ2-2, with D uncertain. Germline CDR1 and CDR2: SQVTM and ANQGSEA. V lost 7 bases to trimming and J lost 6 bases, with 12 bases between them. The CDR3 is 12 residues long. The CDR3 DNA is TGCAGCGGAAAGCTAGGTTCCGGGGAGCTGTTTTTT. This sequence encodes CSGKLGSGELFF.

The rearrangement links TRBV5-1 to TRBJ2-5, with D unclear. Germline CDR1 reads SGHRS; CDR2 reads YFSETQ. CDR3 length: 14 residues. Trimming shortened V by 5 bases and J by 2 bases, and 13 bases separated the two germline ends. The CDR3 sequence: CASRSARIQETQYF. The CDR3 DNA is TGCGCCAGCAGGTCAGCGAGGATTCAAGAGACCCAGTACTTC.

The chain has TRBV19 and TRBJ2-3; no reliable D call. CDR1 is LNHDA, CDR2 SQIVND, per germline (reference sequence). Trimming took 6 bases from V and 0 from J, leaving 10 bases between them. The CDR3 is 14 residues long. CDR3 in amino acids: CASSAGPSTDTQYF. The DNA of the CDR3 is TGTGCCAGTAGCGCCGGGCCTAGCACAGATACGCAGTATTTT.

The chain links TRBV11-2 to TRBJ2-7, with a weak D call TRBD1 (7 bases). Looked up from germline, CDR1 is SGHAT and CDR2 is FQNNGV. The CDR3 spans 15 residues. Trimming shortened V by 5 bases and J by 2 bases, and 16 bases separated the two germline ends. CDR3 sequence: CASSLTTGTAYEQYF. The CDR3 DNA reads as TGTGCCAGCAGCCTTACGACAGGGACTGCCTACGAGCAGTACTTC.

The chain joins TRBV19 to TRBJ1-4; D is perhaps TRBD1 (6 bases). The CDR3 loop spans 14 amino acids. V dropped 6 bases and J dropped 2 bases, with 10 bases sitting between them. Germline V gives CDR1 LNHDA, CDR2 SQIVND (reference sequence). The CDR3 here is CASSSQGTNEKLFF. CDR3 bases: TGTGCCAGTAGCAGTCAGGGGACTAATGAAAAACTGTTTTTT.